This TCR beta chain was documented in a study of CD8+ T cells in alopecia areata. Trimming removed 3 bases at V and 2 bases at J, with 19 bases between. CDR1 and CDR2 from the germline V gene are WSHSY and SAAADI. This CDR3 contains 17 residues. Reverse transcribed after extraction, RNA yielded cDNA as the sequencing template. The assay was immunoSEQ multiplex PCR, and TCRdb's table has in-frame clones only and misses some. Of 9,000 or so clones listed, 55% to 75% are singletons. Study-level results: TCRs were shared less clearly across patients than in mice, possibly for HLA-related reasons.

Lesional scalp punch biopsies and peripheral blood were collected from alopecia areata patients. In the case of this clone: No antigen is known for it.

The chain uses TRBV10-2 and TRBJ1-2; weak D call: TRBD1 (6 bases). The sequence came from a human donor with alopecia areata. Sequenced sample: skin. The CDR3 DNA reads as TGCGCCAGCAGTGAAAGGGGGATTGGAGGGGCGAACTATGGCTACACCTTC. Its protein product is CASSERGIGGANYGYTF.